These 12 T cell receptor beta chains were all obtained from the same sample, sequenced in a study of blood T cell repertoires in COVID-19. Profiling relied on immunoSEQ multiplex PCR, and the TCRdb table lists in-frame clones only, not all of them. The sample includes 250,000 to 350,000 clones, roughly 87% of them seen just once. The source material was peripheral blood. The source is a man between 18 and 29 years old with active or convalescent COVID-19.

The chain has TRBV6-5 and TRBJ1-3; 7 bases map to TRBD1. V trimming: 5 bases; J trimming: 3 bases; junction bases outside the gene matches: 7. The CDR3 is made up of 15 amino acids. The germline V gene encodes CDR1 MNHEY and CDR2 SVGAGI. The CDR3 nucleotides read TGTGCCAGCAGTCGCCAGACAGGGTATGGAAACACCATATATTTT. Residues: CASSRQTGYGNTIYF.

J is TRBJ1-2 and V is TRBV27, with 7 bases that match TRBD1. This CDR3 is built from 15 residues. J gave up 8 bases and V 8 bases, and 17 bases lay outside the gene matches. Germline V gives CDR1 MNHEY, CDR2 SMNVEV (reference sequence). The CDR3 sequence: CASGDRQGSYYGYTF. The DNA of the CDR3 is TGTGCCAGCGGAGATAGACAGGGATCATATTACGGCTACACCTTC.

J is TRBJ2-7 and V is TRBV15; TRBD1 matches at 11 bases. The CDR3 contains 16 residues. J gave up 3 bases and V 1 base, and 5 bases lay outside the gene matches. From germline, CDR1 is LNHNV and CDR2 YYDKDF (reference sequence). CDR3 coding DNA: TGTGCCACCAGCAGAGCTAGGACAGGGGGCTTCTACGAGCAGTACTTC. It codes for CATSRARTGGFYEQYF.

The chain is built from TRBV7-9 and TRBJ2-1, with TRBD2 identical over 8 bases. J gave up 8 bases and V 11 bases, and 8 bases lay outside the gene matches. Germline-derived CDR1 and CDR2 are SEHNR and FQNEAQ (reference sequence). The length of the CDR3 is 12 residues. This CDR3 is CAWRVAGYEQFF. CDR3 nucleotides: TGTGCCTGGCGGGTAGCGGGATATGAGCAGTTCTTC.

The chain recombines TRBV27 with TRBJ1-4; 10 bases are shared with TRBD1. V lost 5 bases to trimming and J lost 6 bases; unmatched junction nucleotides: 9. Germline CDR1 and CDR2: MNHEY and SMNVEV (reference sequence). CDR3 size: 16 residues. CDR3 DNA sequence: TGTGCCAGCAGTCCCCTCGGGACAGGGGAGGATGAAAAACTGTTTTTT. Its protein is CASSPLGTGEDEKLFF.

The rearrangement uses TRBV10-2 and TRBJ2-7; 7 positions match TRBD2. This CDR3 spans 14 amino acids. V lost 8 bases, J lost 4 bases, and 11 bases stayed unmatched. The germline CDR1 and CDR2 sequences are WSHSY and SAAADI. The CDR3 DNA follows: TGCGCCAGCTGTGTAGGCGGGGGTGGGTACGAGCAGTACTTC. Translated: CASCVGGGGYEQYF.

The CDR3 region is CASRLRGNTEAFF. CDR3 bases: TGTGCCAGCAGACTCAGGGGGAACACTGAAGCTTTCTTT. V usage is TRBV25-1 and J usage is TRBJ1-1, with D perhaps TRBD1 (6 bases). The CDR3 extends over 13 amino acids. Germline values: CDR1 MGHDK, CDR2 SYGVNS. Trimming removed 6 bases at V and 1 base at J, with 9 bases between.

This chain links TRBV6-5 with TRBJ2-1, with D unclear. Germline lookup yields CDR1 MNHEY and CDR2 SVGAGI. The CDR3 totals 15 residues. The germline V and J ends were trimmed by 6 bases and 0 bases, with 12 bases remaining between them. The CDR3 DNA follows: TGTGCCAGCAGCCACGGGTGGAGCTCCTACAATGAGCAGTTCTTC. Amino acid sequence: CASSHGWSSYNEQFF.

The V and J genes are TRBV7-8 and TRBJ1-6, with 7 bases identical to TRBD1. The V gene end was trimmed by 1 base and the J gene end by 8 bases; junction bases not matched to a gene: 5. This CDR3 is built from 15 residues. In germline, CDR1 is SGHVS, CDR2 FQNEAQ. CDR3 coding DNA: TGTGCCAGCAGCTTAGAGGCAGGGGGGTATTCACCCCTCCACTTT. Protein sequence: CASSLEAGGYSPLHF.

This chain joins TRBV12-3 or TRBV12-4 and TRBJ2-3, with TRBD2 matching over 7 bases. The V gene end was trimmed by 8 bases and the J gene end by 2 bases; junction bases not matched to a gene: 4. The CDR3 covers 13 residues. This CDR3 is CASGAGFTDTQYF. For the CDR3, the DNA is TGTGCCAGCGGAGCGGGATTCACAGATACGCAGTATTTT.

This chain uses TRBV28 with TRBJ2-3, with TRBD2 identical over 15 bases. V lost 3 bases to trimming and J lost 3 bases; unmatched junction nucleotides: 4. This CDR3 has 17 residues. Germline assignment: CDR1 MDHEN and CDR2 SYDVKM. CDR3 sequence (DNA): TGTGCCAGCAGTTTGGAAGGGACTAGCGGGAGGACAGATACGCAGTATTTT. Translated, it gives CASSLEGTSGRTDTQYF.

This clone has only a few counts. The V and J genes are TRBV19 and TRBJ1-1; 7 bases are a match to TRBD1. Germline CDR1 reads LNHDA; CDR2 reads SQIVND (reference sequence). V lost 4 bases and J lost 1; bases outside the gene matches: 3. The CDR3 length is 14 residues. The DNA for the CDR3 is TGTGCCAGTAGTAAGGGACAGCCGAACACTGAAGCTTTCTTT. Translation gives CASSKGQPNTEAFF. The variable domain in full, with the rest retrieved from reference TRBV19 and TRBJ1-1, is DGGITQSPKYLFRKEGQNVTLSCEQNLNHDAMYWYRQDPGQGLRLIYYSQIVNDFQKGDIAEGYSVSREKKESFPLTVTSAQKNPTAFYLCASSKGQPNTEAFFGQGTRLTVV.